This entry concerns a single TCR beta chain. The antigen this receptor binds is unknown. There are no base qualities to consult, and no much larger clone falls within one base. This specimen belongs to a study of T cells in localized non-small cell lung cancer (dated by TCRdb to 2018 to 2020). For the wider study: Comparing tumors with uninvolved tumor-adjacent lungs, the study looked at the T cell repertoires of roughly 250 patients with early-stage NSCLC. The cohort consisted of about 240 treatment-naive NSCLC patients whose localized lung tumors had been resected. NSCLC patients had a mean age of approximately 70 years, and fewer than 150 were male and some 98 female. What the work shows at the level of the full study, not this receptor alone: Uninvolved tumor-adjacent lung showed the highest T cell clonality, higher than tumor, which suggests more focused antigenic responses in the uninvolved tumor-adjacent lung. Longer overall survival was associated with higher blood T cell density, whereas shorter survival was associated with higher adjacent-lung clonality. Multi-region tumor sequencing was not performed, so intratumor heterogeneity could not be excluded. Because the study design was exploratory, TCR variables were selected using unadjusted p-values without false-discovery rate correction. A median of about 55 of the top 100 tumor clones were detected in paired uninvolved adjacent lung, and approximately 28 of these tumor clones were also found among the top 100 clones of the paired uninvolved adjacent lung.

V was cut back by 0 bases and J by 1 base, leaving a gap of 3 bases between them. The germline V gene (reference sequence) specifies SEHNR as CDR1 and FQNEAQ as CDR2. Including the terminal cysteine and phenylalanine, the CDR3 comprises 13 residues. CDR3 DNA is the only sequence kept; it has 39 bases, read in frame from the first base. TCR beta CDR3 regions were sequenced from DNA using the immunoSEQ Assay. The original pipeline was this. T cell density was computed as TCR beta template counts normalized to usable DNA estimated by amplifying housekeeping genes. Using the preseqR package, richness was estimated by extrapolating to 120,000 templates for tissue samples and 400,000 templates for PBMC samples. Clonality was calculated as one minus Pielou's evenness. Tissue-enriched TCRs were identified by differential abundance testing using productive amino-acid clonotypes, minimum total count 5 and alpha 0.1. The Jaccard Index and the Morisita Overlap Index were used to quantify repertoire overlap between compartments. GLIPH grouped TCR beta CDR3s together with public tetramer-defined viral CDR3s, and a viral motif had to include at least three viral sequences and also show V-gene enrichment. As stored in TCRdb, this immuneACCESS dataset retains in-frame rearrangements with V and J assigned. A fraction of the clones does not appear; measured against another copy, unresolved V genes explain less than half of the discrepancy, and the remainder lacks a known reason. V, J and clone size derive from that table, while D and trimming were established from the DNA sequence. In all, the sample holds around 92,000 clones, and roughly 90% of those were seen once. The ten largest clones add up to approximately 4% of the sample.

At diagnosis, tumor, uninvolved tumor-adjacent lung and peripheral blood were collected and then preserved as a mix of FFPE and fresh-frozen material. Blood samples were analyzed as peripheral blood mononuclear cells for TCR repertoire profiling. The source was PBMCs, collected before any cancer treatment. Recombination linked TRBV7-9 to TRBJ1-1; a confident D gene designation cannot be given. The receptor was derived from a woman between 40 and 69 years old with stage II squamous cell lung carcinoma. The DNA sequence is TGTGCCAGCAGCTTAGCCCAGAACACTGAAGCTTTCTTT. Translated, this gives CASSLAQNTEAFF. Joined to the reference TRBV7-9 and TRBJ1-1 proteins, this CDR3 gives the full variable domain: DTGVSQNPRHKITKRGQNVTFRCDPISEHNRLYWYRQTLGQGPEFLTYFQNEAQLEKSRLLSDRFSAERPKGSFSTLEIQRTEQGDSAMYLCASSLAQNTEAFFGQGTRLTVV.